Here is one T cell receptor (beta chain) with its context. A junction end diverges from the germline sequence, so it may reflect a read error. In preparing bulk TCR libraries, previously described methods and listed TCR primers were used. TCRdb analysed the PCR reads with MiXCR anew, one entry per CDR3 protein. The sample holds hundreds of thousands of distinct CDR3 sequences, over 20% seen once. This record comes from a study of molecular identifiers for immune sequencing clone quantification. Germline V gives CDR1 GTSNPN, CDR2 SVGIG (reference sequence). The CDR3 is made up of 16 amino acids. V gene TRBV30 combines with J gene TRBJ2-2; 7 bases are shared with TRBD1. What was sequenced was naive CD8+ T cells from blood, with Jurkat cell RNA spiked in. Documented subset: FACS-sorted CD8+CD4-CCR7+CD45RA+ naive T cells. The TCR originated in a human donor in good health. Some libraries in this study had Jurkat cell RNA spiked in. DNA of the CDR3: TGTGCCTGGAGCCAACCGGGCCCTAGGGGGCCCGGGGAGCTGGTTTTT. This codes for CAWSQPGPRGPGELVF.